This T cell receptor (beta chain) was sequenced in a study of shared clonotypes between healthy human individuals. Study-wide results and limits: The sharing of 5% to 5.5% of naive CD4 clonotypes was seen across several donors. Blood was the only sampled material, and tissue repertoires likely differ.

The DNA input per sorted-subset replicate PCR was 200 ng, corresponding to around 30,000 T cell genomes. The protocol was immunoSEQ multiplex PCR, while the TCRdb copy is restricted to in-frame clones and leaves out a portion. In the table there are around 700,000 clones, around 90% of which are singletons. Note on this clone: Its antigen is currently unknown.

Naive CD8 populations comprised CD45RO-negative cells positively selected for CCR7, excluding terminally differentiated effector memory CD45RA+ cells. Donors included only healthy HIV-negative adults lacking recent acute infections or vaccinations. The receptor comes from a man in his thirties or forties in good health. Sequencing was done on a sample of naive CD8+ T cells sorted from blood.

The CDR3 loop reads CASSLGTANTEAFF. The DNA for the CDR3 is TGTGCCAGCAGCTTAGGGACAGCAAACACTGAAGCTTTCTTT. This chain connects TRBV7-9 to TRBJ1-1, with TRBD1 as a possible D gene (6 bases). The V gene's germline CDR1 is SEHNR and CDR2 FQNEAQ (reference sequence). The CDR3 totals 14 residues. Trimming removed 1 base at V and 2 bases at J, with 8 bases between. The variable domain in full, with the rest retrieved from reference TRBV7-9 and TRBJ1-1, is DTGVSQNPRHKITKRGQNVTFRCDPISEHNRLYWYRQTLGQGPEFLTYFQNEAQLEKSRLLSDRFSAERPKGSFSTLEIQRTEQGDSAMYLCASSLGTANTEAFFGQGTRLTVV.